This T cell receptor beta chain was sequenced in a study of technical replicates of blood from a few donors. Method: immunoSEQ multiplex PCR; TCRdb's copy keeps in-frame clones and lacks some. The sample has 84,000 or so clones; 85% to 95% are singletons. CDR3 length equals 18 residues. Trimming took 3 bases from V and 5 from J; bases not matched to a gene: 16. CDR1 and CDR2 from the germline V gene are MNHEY and SMNVEV (reference sequence). Sample: T cells isolated from PBMCs. This clonotype originated in a human donor in good health. The chain is built from TRBV27 and TRBJ2-1; 7 bases align to TRBD2. The DNA of the CDR3 is TGTGCCAGCAGTTTGCTTTTTTTAGGAGCGGGATTTAACAATGAGCAGTTCTTC. Translating it yields CASSLLFLGAGFNNEQFF.